This T cell receptor beta chain was retrieved from a study of human T cells and chemical hapten exposure. Study as a whole: It was small differences in pooled library volume that mainly caused per-sample TCR yields to vary. Study conclusions and caveats: Among TCRs, those above 1 in 1000 frequency were unaffected by DPC sensitization. Donors, who had alopecia, may show an immune response that differs from healthy people's.

V was clipped by 2 bases and J by 9 bases, with 20 bases between them. This CDR3 is 16 amino acids long. CDR1 and CDR2 from the germline V gene are SNHLY and FYNNEI. Notes on this clonotype: Its specificity is unknown.

In TCRdb, the RACE reads were re-called with MiXCR into one record per CDR3 protein. The sample has 300,000 to 450,000 distinct CDR3 sequences; 4% to 6% are singletons. Time point here: pre-sensitization, week 0. Treatment indicated: therapeutic diphenylcyclopropenone sensitization with weekly scalp DPC. Every donor had alopecia and was 18 to 70 years old; all were suitable for DPC. The rearrangement joins TRBV2 to TRBJ2-1; tentatively, D is TRBD2 (5 bases). The material was whole blood, obtained in connection with sensitization to the hapten diphenylcyclopropenone (DPC). This clonotype originated in a woman aged 45-59 years with alopecia areata. Some clones in this sample may be carry-over from other donors' samples. The CDR3 DNA reads as TGTGCCAGCAGTGAATCCCGACTAATCGTCGGTGGTGAGCAGTTCTTC. This codes for CASSESRLIVGGEQFF.